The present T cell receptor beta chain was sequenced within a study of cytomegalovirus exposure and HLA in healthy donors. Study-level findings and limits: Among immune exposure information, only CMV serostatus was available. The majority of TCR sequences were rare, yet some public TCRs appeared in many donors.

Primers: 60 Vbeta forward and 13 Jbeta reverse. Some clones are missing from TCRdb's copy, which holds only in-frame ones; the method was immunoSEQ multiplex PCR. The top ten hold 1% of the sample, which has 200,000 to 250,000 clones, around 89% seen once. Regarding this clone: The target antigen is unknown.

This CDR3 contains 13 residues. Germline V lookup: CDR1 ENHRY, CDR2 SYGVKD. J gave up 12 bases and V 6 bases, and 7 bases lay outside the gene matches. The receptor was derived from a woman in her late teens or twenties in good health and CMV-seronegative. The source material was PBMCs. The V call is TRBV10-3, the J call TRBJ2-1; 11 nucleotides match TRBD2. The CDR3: CAISLAGGIRQFF. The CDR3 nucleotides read TGTGCCATCAGCCTAGCGGGAGGAATTCGGCAGTTCTTC.